Listed below are T cell receptor beta chains from one sample, sequenced in a study of T cell repertoires in cytomegalovirus infection. Their specific antigens are unknown. TCRdb itself ran the reads through MiXCR, one entry per CDR3 protein. The sample lists around 300,000 distinct CDR3 sequences, roughly a fifth occurring once. This material consisted of cultured PBMCs, taken from culture after CMV antigen stimulation. The receptors shown here come from a human donor in good health (CMV status not recorded). Some clones in this sample may be carry-over from other donors' samples. Each CDR3 is given with its conserved first and last residue. A D gene is named only where the DNA matches it firmly. Expanded clones are given a class, and other clones once, few, many or no size at all.

-,many,TRBJ2-3,TRBV7-9,CASSPLPLVLVDTQYF,TGTGCCAGCAGCCCATTACCCTTAGTTTTAGTAGATACGCAGTATTTT
-,few,TRBJ2-5,TRBV19,CASSISPGYQETQYF,TGTGCCAGTAGTATATCACCGGGATACCAAGAGACCCAGTACTTC
-,many,TRBJ1-1,TRBV11-2,CASSPPPGGNEAFF,TGTGCCAGCAGCCCACCCCCCGGCGGCAATGAAGCTTTCTTT
TRBD1,few,TRBJ2-2,TRBV11-3,CASSLQGAGTGELFF,TGTGCCAGCAGCTTACAGGGGGCGGGCACCGGGGAGCTGTTTTTT
-,-,TRBJ2-5,TRBV20-1,CSARSTSGRYQETQYF,TGCAGTGCTAGGTCCACGAGCGGGCGGTACCAAGAGACCCAGTACTTC
-,few,TRBJ1-4,TRBV12-3/TRBV12-4,CASSANGIRVGKLFF,TGTGCCAGCAGTGCAAACGGAATCAGGGTGGGCAAACTGTTTTTT
-,many,TRBJ2-3,TRBV7-8,CASSYRPPGGGTDTQYF,TGTGCCAGCAGCTACCGCCCCCCAGGGGGGGGCACAGATACGCAGTATTTT
TRBD1,-,TRBJ2-1,TRBV11-2,CASSFAGQGGQFF,TGTGCCAGCAGTTTTGCCGGACAGGGCGGCCAGTTCTTC
-,many,TRBJ1-3,TRBV7-2,CASSLEAGLRNTIYF,TGTGCCAGCAGCTTAGAGGCAGGGTTAAGAAACACCATATATTTT
-,few,TRBJ2-1,TRBV19,CASSTTKAGINEQFF,TGTGCCAGTAGTACCACTAAAGCCGGGATCAATGAGCAGTTCTTC
-,few,TRBJ2-3,TRBV6-2/TRBV6-3,CASKRGTDTQYF,TGTGCCAGCAAAAGGGGGACAGATACGCAGTATTTT
-,-,TRBJ2-3,TRBV30,CAWSSRDTQYF,TGTGCCTGGAGCTCTAGGGATACGCAGTATTTT
TRBD2,-,TRBJ2-7,TRBV27,CASRPAGGLVYEQYF,TGTGCCAGCAGGCCAGCGGGAGGGTTGGTATACGAGCAGTACTTC
-,-,TRBJ1-4,TRBV6-2/TRBV6-3,CASRRTGPGEKLFF,TGTGCCAGCAGACGCACAGGGCCCGGGGAAAAACTGTTTTTT
TRBD2,few,TRBJ2-5,TRBV20-1,CSARTGTSEETQYF,TGCAGTGCTAGAACCGGGACTAGCGAAGAGACCCAGTACTTC
-,few,TRBJ1-1,TRBV20-1,CSARLSSRTEAFF,TGCAGTGCTAGATTGTCAAGTCGGACTGAAGCTTTCTTT
-,-,TRBJ1-1,TRBV5-4,CASSLGGKTTEAFF,TGTGCCAGCAGCTTGGGAGGCAAAACCACTGAAGCTTTCTTT
-,-,TRBJ1-6,TRBV4-2,CASTSASGSPLHF,TGTGCCAGCACCTCGGCCTCCGGTTCACCCCTCCACTTT
-,few,TRBJ1-2,TRBV12-3/TRBV12-4,CASSLFGSHNYGYTF,TGTGCCAGCAGTTTATTCGGCAGCCATAACTATGGCTACACCTTC
TRBD2,few,TRBJ2-1,TRBV3-1,CASSQPPSTSGFYNEQFF,TGTGCCAGCAGCCAGCCACCCTCTACTAGCGGGTTCTACAATGAGCAGTTCTTC
-,few,TRBJ2-3,TRBV24-1,CATSDPSVPPPDTQYF,TGTGCCACCAGTGATCCAAGTGTCCCCCCCCCAGATACGCAGTATTTT
-,few,TRBJ1-5,TRBV7-6,CASSLSVGAGSNQPQHF,TGTGCCAGCAGCTTATCGGTCGGGGCAGGGAGCAATCAGCCCCAGCATTTT
TRBD2,many,TRBJ2-3,TRBV4-1,CASSLLAGGPDTQYF,TGCGCCAGCAGCCTATTAGCGGGAGGGCCAGATACGCAGTATTTT
-,many,TRBJ1-2,TRBV20-1,CSAREGANYGYTF,TGCAGTGCTCGCGAGGGAGCTAACTATGGCTACACCTTC
TRBD2,-,TRBJ2-5,TRBV10-3,CAISAGTSGQETQYF,TGTGCCATCAGCGCTGGGACTAGTGGGCAAGAGACCCAGTACTTC
-,many,TRBJ1-2,TRBV12-3/TRBV12-4,CASSSGAVLYGYTF,TGTGCCAGCAGCTCAGGGGCAGTCCTCTATGGCTACACCTTC
-,many,TRBJ2-7,TRBV7-8,CASNFRPHYEQYF,TGTGCCAGCAATTTCAGACCACACTACGAGCAGTACTTC
-,-,TRBJ2-1,TRBV6-2/TRBV6-3,CASSYDAGRPESEQFF,TGTGCCAGCAGTTACGACGCGGGACGCCCGGAAAGTGAGCAGTTCTTC
-,-,TRBJ1-1,TRBV7-4,CASSSPAPPRNPNNTEAFF,TGTGCCAGCAGCTCCCCAGCCCCACCCAGAAATCCAAACAACACTGAAGCTTTCTTT
-,-,TRBJ1-1,TRBV7-9,CASSSPRSNTEAFF,TGTGCCAGCAGCTCCCCGAGATCGAACACTGAAGCTTTCTTT
-,-,TRBJ2-5,TRBV5-1,CASSLGRSPETQYF,TGCGCCAGCAGCTTGGGTCGGAGTCCAGAGACCCAGTACTTC
TRBD1,many,TRBJ2-3,TRBV7-2,CASSSYRGDTQYF,TGTGCCAGCAGCTCCTACAGGGGAGATACGCAGTATTTT
-,many,TRBJ2-1,TRBV7-2,CASSLEAGRSYNEQFF,TGTGCCAGCAGCTTAGAGGCGGGCCGCTCCTACAATGAGCAGTTCTTC
-,-,TRBJ2-1,TRBV10-3,CAISEWAISSNEQFF,TGTGCCATCAGTGAGTGGGCGATTTCCTCAAATGAGCAGTTCTTC
TRBD2,few,TRBJ2-3,TRBV2,CASRGTRGERTDTQYF,TGTGCCAGCAGGGGGACTAGGGGAGAACGTACAGATACGCAGTATTTT
TRBD1,-,TRBJ2-2,TRBV27,CASSLLRTGNTGELFF,TGTGCCAGCAGTTTACTAAGGACAGGGAACACCGGGGAGCTGTTTTTT
-,few,TRBJ1-1,TRBV7-2,CASSPSTRPNTEAFF,TGTGCCAGCAGCCCATCGACAAGACCGAACACTGAAGCTTTCTTT
-,-,TRBJ1-6,TRBV30,CAVSVGPIGSPLHF,TGTGCCGTGAGTGTGGGGCCTATAGGTTCACCCCTCCACTTT
-,few,TRBJ2-5,TRBV7-9,CASIRDIQETQYF,TGTGCCAGCATCCGGGACATCCAAGAGACCCAGTACTTC